Following are 5 T cell receptor beta chains from one sample sequenced in a study of T cell responses to AZD1222 COVID-19 vaccine. Using immunoSEQ multiplex PCR, the repertoire was profiled, and TCRdb retains in-frame clones only, with some absent. The table has 110,000 to 150,000 clones, about nine tenths seen once. Sequences were derived from peripheral blood, sampled on day 0 of AZD1222 vaccination. The receptors stem from an adult in good health.

The V and J genes are TRBV25-1 and TRBJ1-2; D uncertain. This CDR3 spans 12 amino acids. Trimming stripped 1 base from V and 4 bases from J, with 4 bases between. CDR1 is MGHDK and CDR2 is SYGVNS in the germline V gene. The CDR3 sequence: CASSEWIYGYTF. The CDR3 bases are TGTGCCAGCAGTGAATGGATCTATGGCTACACCTTC.

V is TRBV7-8 and J is TRBJ2-3, with 8 nucleotides matching TRBD2. Looked up from germline, CDR1 is SGHVS and CDR2 is FQNEAQ. The length of the CDR3 is 16 residues. Trimming removed 1 base from V and 4 bases from J; junction bases left unmatched: 7. As DNA, the CDR3 is TGTGCCAGCAGCTTAGGGGGACTAGGGGGACCAGATACGCAGTATTTT. This translates into CASSLGGLGGPDTQYF.

The chain employs TRBV10-3 and TRBJ2-1; no clear D. V was cut by 2 bases and J by 7 bases, with 9 bases left in between. CDR3 size: 13 residues. In germline, CDR1 is ENHRY, CDR2 SYGVKD. This CDR3 is CAISEGRVNEQFF. The CDR3 bases are TGTGCCATCAGTGAGGGAAGGGTGAATGAGCAGTTCTTC.

The gene calls are TRBV18 and TRBJ1-3, with D perhaps TRBD1 (5 bases). Germline V gene data show CDR1 as KGHSH and CDR2 as LQKENI. The CDR3 loop spans 17 amino acids. V dropped 3 bases and J dropped 1 base, with 16 bases sitting between them. For the CDR3, the DNA is TGTGCCAGCTCACCTTTAGGCGGGGGAGTATCTGGAAACACCATATATTTT. This gives the protein CASSPLGGGVSGNTIYF.

The chain is built from TRBV12-3 or TRBV12-4 and TRBJ2-7, with D possibly being TRBD1 (6 bases). The CDR3 totals 13 residues. V dropped 6 bases and J dropped 5 bases, with 14 bases sitting between them. The CDR3 DNA follows: TGTGCCAGCAGCAGGGGTTCAACAGACGAGCAGTACTTC. Its translation is CASSRGSTDEQYF.